Detailed here is one T cell receptor beta chain. Its antigen is unknown. The germline V gene has CDR1 SNHLY and CDR2 FYNNEI. The CDR3 has 14 amino acids. After removal of 11 bases from V and 12 bases from J, the junction contained 15 bases not matched to a gene. This sample is drawn from a study of lymphopenia after photon versus proton radiotherapy. Findings of the study overall: Survival link was tested only in deceased patients; proton benefit remains a possibility. Under photons, naive T cells and diversity fell while effector/memory populations rose. In patients who died, overall survival fell as post-nadir TCR diversity dropped more. Oligoclonal CD8+ Temra expansion after nadir drove photon patients' diversity drop.

Profiling relied on immunoSEQ multiplex PCR, and the TCRdb table lists in-frame clones only, not all of them. The sample yields just over 25,000 clones, approximately 89% seen once. Sequencing was performed on peripheral blood, taken from a patient treated with photon-based radiotherapy. This TCR came from a man aged 25-45 years with gastric cancer. This chain connects TRBV2 to TRBJ2-1; 11 nucleotides line up with TRBD2. In DNA form, the CDR3 reads TGTGCCGCGCTGGGGACTAGCGGATTGAGTCGGCAGTTCTTC. Encoded protein: CAALGTSGLSRQFF. The full variable domain, with the rest looked up from reference TRBV2 and TRBJ2-1, is EPEVTQTPSHQVTQMGQEVILRCVPISNHLYFYWYRQILGQKVEFLVSFYNNEISEKSEIFDDQFSVERPDGSNFTLKIRSTKLEDSAMYFCAALGTSGLSRQFFGPGTRLTVL.